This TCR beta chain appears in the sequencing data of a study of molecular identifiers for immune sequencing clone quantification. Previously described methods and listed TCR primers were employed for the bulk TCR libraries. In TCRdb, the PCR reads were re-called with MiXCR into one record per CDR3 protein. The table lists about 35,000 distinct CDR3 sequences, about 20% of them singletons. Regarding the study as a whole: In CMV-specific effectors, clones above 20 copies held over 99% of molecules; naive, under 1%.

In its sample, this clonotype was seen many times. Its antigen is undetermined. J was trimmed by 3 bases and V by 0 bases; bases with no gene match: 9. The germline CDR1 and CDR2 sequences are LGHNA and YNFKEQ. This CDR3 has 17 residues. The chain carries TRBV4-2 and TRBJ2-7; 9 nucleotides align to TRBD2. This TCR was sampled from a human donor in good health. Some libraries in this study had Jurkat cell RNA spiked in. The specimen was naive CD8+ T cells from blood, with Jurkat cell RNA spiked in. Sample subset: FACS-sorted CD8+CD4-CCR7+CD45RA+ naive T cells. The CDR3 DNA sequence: TGTGCCAGCAGCCAAGATGTGGGAGCGGGAGGAAACTACGAGCAGTACTTC. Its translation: CASSQDVGAGGNYEQYF.